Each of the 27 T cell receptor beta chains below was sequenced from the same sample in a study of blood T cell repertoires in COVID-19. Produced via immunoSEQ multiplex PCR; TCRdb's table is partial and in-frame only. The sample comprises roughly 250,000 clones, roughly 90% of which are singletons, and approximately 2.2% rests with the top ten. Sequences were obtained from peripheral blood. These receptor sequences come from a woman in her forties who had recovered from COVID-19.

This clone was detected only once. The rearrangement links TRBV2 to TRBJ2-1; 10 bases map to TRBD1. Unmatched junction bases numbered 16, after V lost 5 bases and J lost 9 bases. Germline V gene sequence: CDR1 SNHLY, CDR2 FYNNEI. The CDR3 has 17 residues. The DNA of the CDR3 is TGTGCCAGCAGTAATGGGGGGACGGGACAGGGGATACGTGAGCAGTTCTTC. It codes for CASSNGGTGQGIREQFF.

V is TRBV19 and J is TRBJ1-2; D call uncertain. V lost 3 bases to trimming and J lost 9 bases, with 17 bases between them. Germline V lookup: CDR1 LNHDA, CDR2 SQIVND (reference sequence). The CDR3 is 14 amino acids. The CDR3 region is CASSMFGRSSSYTF. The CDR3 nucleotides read TGTGCCAGTAGTATGTTCGGGAGGTCTAGTAGCTACACCTTC.

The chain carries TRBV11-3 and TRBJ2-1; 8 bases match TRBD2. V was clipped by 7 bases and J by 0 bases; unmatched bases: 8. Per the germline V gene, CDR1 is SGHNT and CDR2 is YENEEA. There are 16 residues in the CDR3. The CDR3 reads CASTGGGRGSYNEQFF. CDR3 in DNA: TGTGCCAGCACCGGGGGGGGAAGGGGCTCCTACAATGAGCAGTTCTTC.

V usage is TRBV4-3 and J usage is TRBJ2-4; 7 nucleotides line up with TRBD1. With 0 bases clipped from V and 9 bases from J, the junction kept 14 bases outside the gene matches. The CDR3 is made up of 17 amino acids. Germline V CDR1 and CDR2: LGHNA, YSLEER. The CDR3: CASSQDASRGPGGIQYF. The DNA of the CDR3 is TGCGCCAGCAGCCAAGATGCTAGTAGAGGCCCAGGGGGCATTCAGTACTTC.

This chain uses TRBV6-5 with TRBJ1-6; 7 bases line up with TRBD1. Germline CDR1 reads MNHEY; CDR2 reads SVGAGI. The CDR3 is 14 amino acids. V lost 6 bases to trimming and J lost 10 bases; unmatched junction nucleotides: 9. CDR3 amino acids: CASSPSTGNSPLHF. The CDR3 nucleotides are TGTGCCAGCAGCCCGTCGACAGGGAACTCACCCCTCCACTTT.

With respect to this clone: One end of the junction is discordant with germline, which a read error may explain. The CDR3 nucleotides read TGTGCCAGCAGTTTAGGGCTTCTCCGGGACAGGGTCTACGAGCAGTACTTC. Its translation: CASSLGLLRDRVYEQYF. V and J are TRBV7-8 and TRBJ2-7; 9 positions match TRBD1. Germline CDR1 reads SGHVS; CDR2 reads FQNEAQ. The CDR3 spans 17 residues.

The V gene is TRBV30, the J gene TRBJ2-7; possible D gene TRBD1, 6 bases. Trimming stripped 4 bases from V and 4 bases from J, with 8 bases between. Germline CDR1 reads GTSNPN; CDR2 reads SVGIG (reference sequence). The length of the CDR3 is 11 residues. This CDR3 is CAWMGAYEQYF. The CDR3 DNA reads TGTGCCTGGATGGGGGCTTACGAGCAGTACTTC.

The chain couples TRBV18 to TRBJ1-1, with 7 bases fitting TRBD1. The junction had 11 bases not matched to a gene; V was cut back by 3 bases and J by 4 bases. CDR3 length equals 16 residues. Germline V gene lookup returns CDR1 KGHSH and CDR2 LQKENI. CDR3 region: CASSPLPTGSSTEAFF. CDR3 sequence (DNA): TGTGCCAGCTCACCCTTACCGACAGGGTCATCCACTGAAGCTTTCTTT.

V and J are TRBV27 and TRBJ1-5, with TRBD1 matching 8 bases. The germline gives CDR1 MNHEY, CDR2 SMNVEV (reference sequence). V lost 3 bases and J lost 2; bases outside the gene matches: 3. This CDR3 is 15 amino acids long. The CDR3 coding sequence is TGTGCCAGCAGTTTCGGGACAGGCCGCAATCAGCCCCAGCATTTT. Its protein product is CASSFGTGRNQPQHF.

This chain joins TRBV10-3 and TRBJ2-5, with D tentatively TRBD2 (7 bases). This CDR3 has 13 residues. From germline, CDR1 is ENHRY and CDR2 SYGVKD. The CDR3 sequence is CSVREGGQETQYF. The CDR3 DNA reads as TGTTCTGTAAGGGAGGGGGGTCAAGAGACCCAGTACTTC.

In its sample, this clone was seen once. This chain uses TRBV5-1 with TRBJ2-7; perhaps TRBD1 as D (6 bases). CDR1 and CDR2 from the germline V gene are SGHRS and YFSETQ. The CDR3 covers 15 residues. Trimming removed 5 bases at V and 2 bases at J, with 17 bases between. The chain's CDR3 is CASSSRQASPYEQYF. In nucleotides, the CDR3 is TGCGCCAGCAGTTCTAGACAGGCTTCGCCCTACGAGCAGTACTTC.

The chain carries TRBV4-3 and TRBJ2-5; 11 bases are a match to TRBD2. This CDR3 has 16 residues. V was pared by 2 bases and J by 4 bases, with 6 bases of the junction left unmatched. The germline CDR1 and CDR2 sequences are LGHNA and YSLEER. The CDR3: CASSQLAGGARETQYF. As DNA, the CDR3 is TGCGCCAGCAGCCAATTAGCGGGAGGGGCACGAGAGACCCAGTACTTC.

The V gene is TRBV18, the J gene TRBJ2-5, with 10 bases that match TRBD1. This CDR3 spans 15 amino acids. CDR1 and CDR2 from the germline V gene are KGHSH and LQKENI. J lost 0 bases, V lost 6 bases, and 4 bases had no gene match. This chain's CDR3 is CASSPGQGNQETQYF. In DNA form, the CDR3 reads TGTGCCAGCTCCCCGGGACAGGGGAACCAAGAGACCCAGTACTTC. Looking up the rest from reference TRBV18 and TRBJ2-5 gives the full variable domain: NAGVMQNPRHLVRRRGQEARLRCSPMKGHSHVYWYRQLPEEGLKFMVYLQKENIIDESGMPKERFSAEFPKEGPSILRIQQVVRGDSAAYFCASSPGQGNQETQYFGPGTRLLVL.

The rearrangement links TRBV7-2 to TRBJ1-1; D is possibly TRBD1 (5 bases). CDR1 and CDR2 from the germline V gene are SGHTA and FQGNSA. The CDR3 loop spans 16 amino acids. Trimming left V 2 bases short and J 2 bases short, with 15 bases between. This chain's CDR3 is CASSLRLGQGNTEAFF. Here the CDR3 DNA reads TGTGCCAGCAGCTTAAGGCTCGGGCAGGGAAACACTGAAGCTTTCTTT.

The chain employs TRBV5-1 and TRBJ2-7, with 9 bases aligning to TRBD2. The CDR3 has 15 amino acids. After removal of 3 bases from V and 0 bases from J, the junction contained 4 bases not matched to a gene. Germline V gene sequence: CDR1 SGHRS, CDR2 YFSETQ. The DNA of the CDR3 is TGCGCCAGCAGCTCCCTAGCGGGGAGCTCCTACGAGCAGTACTTC. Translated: CASSSLAGSSYEQYF.

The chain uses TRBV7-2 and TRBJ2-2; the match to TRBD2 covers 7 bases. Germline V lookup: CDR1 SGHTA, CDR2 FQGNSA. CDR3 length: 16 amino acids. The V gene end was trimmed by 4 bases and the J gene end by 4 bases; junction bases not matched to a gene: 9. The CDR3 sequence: CASSSTWTSSTGELFF. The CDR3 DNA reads TGTGCCAGCAGCTCAACTTGGACTAGTTCCACCGGGGAGCTGTTTTTT.

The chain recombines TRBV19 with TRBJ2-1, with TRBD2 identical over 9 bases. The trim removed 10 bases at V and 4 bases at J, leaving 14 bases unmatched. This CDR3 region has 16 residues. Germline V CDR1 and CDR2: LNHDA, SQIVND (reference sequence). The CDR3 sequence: CATTGAGGPGYNEQFF. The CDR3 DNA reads TGTGCCACTACCGGGGCGGGAGGGCCAGGATACAATGAGCAGTTCTTC. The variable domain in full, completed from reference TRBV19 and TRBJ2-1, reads DGGITQSPKYLFRKEGQNVTLSCEQNLNHDAMYWYRQDPGQGLRLIYYSQIVNDFQKGDIAEGYSVSREKKESFPLTVTSAQKNPTAFYLCATTGAGGPGYNEQFFGPGTRLTVL.

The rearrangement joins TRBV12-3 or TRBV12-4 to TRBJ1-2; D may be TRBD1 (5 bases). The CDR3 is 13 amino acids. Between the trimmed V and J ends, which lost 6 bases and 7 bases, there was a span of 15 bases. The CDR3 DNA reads TGTGCCAGCAGCCGGGGGGGGACCAGTGGCTACACCTTC. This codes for CASSRGGTSGYTF.

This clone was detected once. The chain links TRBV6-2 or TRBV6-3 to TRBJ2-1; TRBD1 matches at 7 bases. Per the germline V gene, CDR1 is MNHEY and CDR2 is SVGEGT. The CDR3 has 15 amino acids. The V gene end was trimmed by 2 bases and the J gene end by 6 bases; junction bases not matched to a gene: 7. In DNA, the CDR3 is TGTGCCAGCAGTTACAGAGGGGGACAGACCAATGAGCAGTTCTTC. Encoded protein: CASSYRGGQTNEQFF.

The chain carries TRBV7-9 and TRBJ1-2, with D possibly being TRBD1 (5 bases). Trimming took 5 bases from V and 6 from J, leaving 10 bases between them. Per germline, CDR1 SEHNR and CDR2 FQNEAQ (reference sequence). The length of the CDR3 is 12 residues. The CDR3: CASSPTGHGYTF. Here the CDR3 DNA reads TGTGCCAGCAGCCCAACAGGCCATGGCTACACCTTC.

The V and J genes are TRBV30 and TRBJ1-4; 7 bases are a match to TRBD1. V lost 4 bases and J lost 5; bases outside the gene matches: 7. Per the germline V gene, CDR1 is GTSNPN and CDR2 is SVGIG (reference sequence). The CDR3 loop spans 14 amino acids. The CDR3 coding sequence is TGTGCCTGGAACCTGGGACAGATGAATGAAAAACTGTTTTTT. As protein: CAWNLGQMNEKLFF.

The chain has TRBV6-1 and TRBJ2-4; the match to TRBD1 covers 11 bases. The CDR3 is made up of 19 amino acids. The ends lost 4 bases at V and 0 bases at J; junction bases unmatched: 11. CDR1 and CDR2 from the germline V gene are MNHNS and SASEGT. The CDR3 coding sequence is TGTGCCAGCAGTGGCGGAAGGGACAGGGGGAATCTAGCCAAAAACATTCAGTACTTC. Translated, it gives CASSGGRDRGNLAKNIQYF.

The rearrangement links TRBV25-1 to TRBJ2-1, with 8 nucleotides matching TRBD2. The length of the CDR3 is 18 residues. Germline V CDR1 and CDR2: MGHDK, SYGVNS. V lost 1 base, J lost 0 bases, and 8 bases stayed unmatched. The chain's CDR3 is CASSESSPLAVSYNEQFF. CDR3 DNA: TGTGCCAGCAGTGAATCTTCCCCACTAGCGGTCTCCTACAATGAGCAGTTCTTC.

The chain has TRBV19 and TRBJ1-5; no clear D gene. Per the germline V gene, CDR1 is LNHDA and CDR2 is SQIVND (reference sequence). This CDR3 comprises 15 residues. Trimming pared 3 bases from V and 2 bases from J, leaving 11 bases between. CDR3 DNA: TGTGCCAGTAGTATGGGAGGCCATGGCAATCAGCCCCAGCATTTT. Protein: CASSMGGHGNQPQHF.

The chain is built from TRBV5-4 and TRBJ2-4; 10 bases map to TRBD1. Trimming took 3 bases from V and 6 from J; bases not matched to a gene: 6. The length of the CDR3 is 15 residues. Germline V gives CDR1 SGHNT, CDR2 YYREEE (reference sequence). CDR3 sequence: CASSWDRGHRNIQYF. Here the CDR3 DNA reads TGTGCCAGCAGCTGGGACAGGGGCCACCGAAACATTCAGTACTTC.

CDR3 in amino acids: CASSLRGGRGNSPLHF. The DNA for the CDR3 is TGTGCCAGTAGCCTCCGAGGGGGCAGGGGAAATTCACCCCTCCACTTT. The V call is TRBV19, the J call TRBJ1-6; 7 bases are a match to TRBD1. The V gene end was trimmed by 6 bases and the J gene end by 7 bases; junction bases not matched to a gene: 12. The germline CDR1 and CDR2 sequences are LNHDA and SQIVND (reference sequence). The CDR3 runs to 16 residues.

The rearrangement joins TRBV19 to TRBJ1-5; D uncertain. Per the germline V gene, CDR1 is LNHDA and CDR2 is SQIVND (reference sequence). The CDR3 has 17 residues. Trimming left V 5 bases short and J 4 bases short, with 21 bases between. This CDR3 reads CASSRRYLGQNNQPQHF. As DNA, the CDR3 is TGTGCCAGTAGTCGGAGGTACCTCGGGCAGAATAATCAGCCCCAGCATTTT.